The rows below give T cell receptor beta chains drawn from one sample of a study of T-cell reconstitution after alpha-beta-depleted transplantation in children. TCRdb redid the calling of the PCR reads with MiXCR, one entry per CDR3 protein. The sample shows 300,000 to 350,000 distinct CDR3 sequences, approximately 20% of them seen only once. The sequencing used PBMCs, mostly from graft donor cells, collected 180 days after TCRalphabeta/CD19-depleted stem cell transplant. These receptors were obtained from a male patient younger than 18 who had a stem cell transplant for acute lymphoblastic leukemia, so the T cells may come from the graft donor. The CDR3 runs from the conserved cysteine through the conserved F or W. The order of the fields is CDR3 protein, CDR3 DNA, clone size, V gene, J gene, D gene. A D gene is named only where the DNA matches it firmly. Expanded clones get a size class; other rows say once, few or many, or leave the size out.

cdr3_aa: CASSLVDGYEQYF; cdr3_nt: TGTGCCAGCAGTTTAGTCGACGGCTACGAGCAGTACTTC; clone_size: few; v_call: TRBV27; j_call: TRBJ2-7; d_call: -
cdr3_aa: CAIAGDNQPQHF; cdr3_nt: TGTGCCATCGCTGGAGACAATCAGCCCCAGCATTTT; clone_size: few; v_call: TRBV10-3; j_call: TRBJ1-5; d_call: -
cdr3_aa: CASKGAHDEQFF; cdr3_nt: TGTGCCAGCAAAGGGGCGCACGATGAGCAGTTCTTC; clone_size: -; v_call: TRBV9; j_call: TRBJ2-1; d_call: -
cdr3_aa: CASSLLAGLRDEQFF; cdr3_nt: TGTGCCAGCAGTTTACTAGCGGGGCTAAGGGATGAGCAGTTCTTC; clone_size: -; v_call: TRBV28; j_call: TRBJ2-1; d_call: TRBD2
cdr3_aa: CASSARQVPYNEQFF; cdr3_nt: TGTGCCAGCAGCGCGCGACAGGTCCCCTACAATGAGCAGTTCTTC; clone_size: few; v_call: TRBV7-3; j_call: TRBJ2-1; d_call: -
cdr3_aa: CATSAQGSYEQYF; cdr3_nt: TGTGCCACCAGTGCGCAGGGTTCCTACGAGCAGTACTTC; clone_size: few; v_call: TRBV24-1; j_call: TRBJ2-7; d_call: -
cdr3_aa: CASSFNPAGSYNEQFF; cdr3_nt: TGCGCCAGCAGCTTCAATCCAGCGGGGTCCTACAATGAGCAGTTCTTC; clone_size: -; v_call: TRBV5-1; j_call: TRBJ2-1; d_call: TRBD2
cdr3_aa: CASSTGTSGRAGEQYF; cdr3_nt: TGCGCCAGCAGCACGGGGACTAGCGGGAGGGCCGGCGAGCAGTACTTC; clone_size: few; v_call: TRBV5-1; j_call: TRBJ2-7; d_call: TRBD2
cdr3_aa: CASSSTTGMNTEAFF; cdr3_nt: TGTGCCAGCAGCTCTACGACAGGGATGAACACTGAAGCTTTCTTT; clone_size: few; v_call: TRBV7-9; j_call: TRBJ1-1; d_call: TRBD1
cdr3_aa: CSARSGGSSYNEQFF; cdr3_nt: TGCAGTGCTCGCAGTGGCGGTAGCTCCTACAATGAGCAGTTCTTC; clone_size: few; v_call: TRBV20-1; j_call: TRBJ2-1; d_call: -
cdr3_aa: CASSFRDPEAFF; cdr3_nt: TGTGCCTCGTCGTTCCGGGACCCTGAAGCTTTCTTT; clone_size: -; v_call: TRBV30; j_call: TRBJ1-1; d_call: -
cdr3_aa: CASSRQGLGTGELFF; cdr3_nt: TGTGCCAGCAGCCGACAGGGCTTGGGCACCGGGGAGCTGTTTTTT; clone_size: -; v_call: TRBV7-6; j_call: TRBJ2-2; d_call: TRBD1
cdr3_aa: CASSRDLTGGSNEQYF; cdr3_nt: TGTGCCAGCAGTCGTGATCTTACAGGGGGCTCCAACGAGCAGTACTTC; clone_size: -; v_call: TRBV12-3/TRBV12-4; j_call: TRBJ2-7; d_call: TRBD1
cdr3_aa: CASTWGWGTGYTF; cdr3_nt: TGTGCCAGCACCTGGGGCTGGGGTACCGGCTACACCTTC; clone_size: many; v_call: TRBV12-3/TRBV12-4; j_call: TRBJ1-2; d_call: -
cdr3_aa: CSARTGGSGNTIYF; cdr3_nt: TGCAGTGCACGGACAGGGGGCTCTGGAAACACCATATATTTT; clone_size: few; v_call: TRBV20-1; j_call: TRBJ1-3; d_call: TRBD1
cdr3_aa: CASSEIMQVNYGYTF; cdr3_nt: TGTGCCAGCAGTGAAATTATGCAGGTTAACTATGGCTACACCTTC; clone_size: few; v_call: TRBV2; j_call: TRBJ1-2; d_call: -
cdr3_aa: CASSYGLAGSSEQFF; cdr3_nt: TGTGCCAGCAGTTACGGGCTAGCGGGGAGTAGTGAGCAGTTCTTC; clone_size: few; v_call: TRBV6-5; j_call: TRBJ2-1; d_call: TRBD2
cdr3_aa: CASSYEGEDYEQYF; cdr3_nt: TGTGCCAGCAGTTACGAGGGAGAGGACTACGAGCAGTACTTC; clone_size: -; v_call: TRBV6-5; j_call: TRBJ2-7; d_call: -
cdr3_aa: CASSLSWRAKFYEQYF; cdr3_nt: TGTGCCAGCAGCTTAAGCTGGAGGGCCAAGTTTTACGAGCAGTACTTC; clone_size: -; v_call: TRBV7-6; j_call: TRBJ2-7; d_call: -
cdr3_aa: CASSLPPGQGIMNTEAFF; cdr3_nt: TGTGCCAGCAGCTTACCCCCGGGACAGGGGATCATGAACACTGAAGCTTTCTTT; clone_size: -; v_call: TRBV7-6; j_call: TRBJ1-1; d_call: TRBD1
cdr3_aa: CASSYSDDKMNTEAFF; cdr3_nt: TGTGCCAGCAGTTACTCTGACGACAAAATGAACACTGAAGCTTTCTTT; clone_size: -; v_call: TRBV6-5; j_call: TRBJ1-1; d_call: -
cdr3_aa: CASSPPLAGYNEQFF; cdr3_nt: TGTGCCAGCAGCCCCCCACTAGCGGGTTACAATGAGCAGTTCTTC; clone_size: -; v_call: TRBV7-9; j_call: TRBJ2-1; d_call: TRBD2
cdr3_aa: CASSLTGQNYGYTF; cdr3_nt: TGTGCCAGCAGTTTAACGGGACAGAACTATGGCTACACCTTC; clone_size: few; v_call: TRBV12-3/TRBV12-4; j_call: TRBJ1-2; d_call: TRBD1